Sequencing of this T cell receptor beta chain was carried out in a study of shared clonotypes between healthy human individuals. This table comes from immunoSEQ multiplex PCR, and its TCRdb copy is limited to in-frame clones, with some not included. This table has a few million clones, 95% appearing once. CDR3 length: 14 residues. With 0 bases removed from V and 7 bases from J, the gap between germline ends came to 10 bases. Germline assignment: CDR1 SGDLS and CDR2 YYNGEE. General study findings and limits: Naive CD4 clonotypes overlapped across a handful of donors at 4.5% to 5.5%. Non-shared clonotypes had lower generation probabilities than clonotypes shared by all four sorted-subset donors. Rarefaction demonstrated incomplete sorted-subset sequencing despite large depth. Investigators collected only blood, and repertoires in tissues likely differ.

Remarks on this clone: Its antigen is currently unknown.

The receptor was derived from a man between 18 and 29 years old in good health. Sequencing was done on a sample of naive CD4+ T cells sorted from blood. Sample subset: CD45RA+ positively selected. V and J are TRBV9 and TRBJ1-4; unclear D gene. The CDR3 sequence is CASSVGVSSEKLFF. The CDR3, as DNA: TGTGCCAGCAGCGTAGGGGTGTCAAGTGAAAAACTGTTTTTT.